This T cell receptor (beta chain) is from a study of regulatory T cells in long-lasting Graves disease. Time point in this sample: newly diagnosed GD, antithyroid drugs for less than 3 months. PBMC RNA served as the TCR library source. CDR3 regions were amplified by Arm-PCR using iRepertoire HTBI primers to build TCR beta libraries. TCRdb recomputed calls from the multiplex PCR reads with MiXCR, one row per CDR3 protein. Of more than 300,000 distinct CDR3 sequences listed, around 15% are singletons. Study-wide results and limits: TCR diversity was lower in persistent than newly diagnosed Graves' disease. Comparison showed that persistent patients shared more public clonotypes (about 3,000) than new patients (about 880).

This clonotype showed up just a few times. Its target is not known. After removal of 5 bases from V and 4 bases from J, the junction contained 9 bases not matched to a gene. Germline CDR1 DFQATT, CDR2 SNEGSKA (reference sequence). This CDR3 is 14 amino acids long. This same sample was also part of a study on T cells in Graves' hyperthyroidism and ophthalmopathy. That paper notes: HTBI primers were employed in a first-round RT-PCR of the TCR CDR3. A model built on 13 V-J features separated ophthalmopathy from stable hyperthyroidism.

The specimen comprised peripheral blood mononuclear cells (PBMCs), sampled at new diagnosis, from a patient treated with antithyroid drugs. This chain joins TRBV20-1 and TRBJ2-7, with 9 positions matching TRBD2. The sequence came from a woman younger than 35 with Graves disease. The CDR3 bases are TGCAGTGCTTCTCGCGAGACTAGCGGATACGAGCAGTACTTC. Translating gives CSASRETSGYEQYF.